This T cell receptor (beta chain) was observed in a study of T cell responses to AZD1222 COVID-19 vaccine. Findings and caveats of the study: Seropositivity was recorded at baseline in only a handful of AZD1222 recipients. The donor group comprised mostly white British people and more females; the analysis possibly underestimated clonal diversity. Reportedly, nearly half of unique spike TCRs recognized epitopes outside B.1.351/B.1.1.7 mutations.

About this clone: Its specificity is not known. Other DNA sequences in the sample encode the same CDR3.

V lost 0 bases, J lost 1 base, and 8 bases lay in between. Germline V CDR1 and CDR2: SGHAT, FQNNGV. The CDR3 has 15 residues. Generated by immunoSEQ multiplex PCR, the TCRdb table keeps only in-frame clones and is missing some. The table shows 200,000 or so clones, with 85% to 90% occurring only once. The receptor was isolated from an adult in good health. The chain carries TRBV11-2 and TRBJ2-3; D not resolved. This specimen was peripheral blood, taken on day 0 of AZD1222 vaccination. CDR3 DNA sequence: TGTGCCAGCAGCTTAGATTCACGTCGCACAGATACGCAGTATTTT. Amino acids: CASSLDSRRTDTQYF.